This entry concerns a single TCR beta chain. The antigen is undetermined. CDR1 is KGHSH, CDR2 LQKENI, per germline. V was clipped by 2 bases and J by 6 bases, with 11 bases between them. This CDR3 is built from 15 residues. This entry comes from a study of cytomegalovirus exposure and HLA in healthy donors. Findings and limits, study-wide: Some TCR beta chains (more than 150 of them) were listed as cytomegalovirus-associated. Later findings reportedly placed an Asian-associated ancestry cluster below the approximately 630-donor mean for N-insertions. Later analysis suggested most CMV-associated TCR beta chains were HLA-restricted.

Primers for the PCR totalled 60 Vbeta and 13 Jbeta. The assay was immunoSEQ multiplex PCR, and TCRdb's table has in-frame clones only and misses some. The sample holds over 100,000 clones, roughly 80% seen once. This rearrangement joins TRBV18 to TRBJ1-6; a possible D gene is TRBD1 (6 bases). Sequencing input: PBMCs. The sequence derives from a man under 40 in good health and CMV-seropositive. The CDR3 DNA follows: TGTGCCAGCTCACCAGAGAACAGGGCTAATTCACCCCTCCACTTT. Residues: CASSPENRANSPLHF. The complete variable domain, with remaining parts taken from reference TRBV18 and TRBJ1-6, reads NAGVMQNPRHLVRRRGQEARLRCSPMKGHSHVYWYRQLPEEGLKFMVYLQKENIIDESGMPKERFSAEFPKEGPSILRIQQVVRGDSAAYFCASSPENRANSPLHFGNGTRLTVT.